This T cell receptor (beta chain) was documented in a study of CD8 T cells in ankylosing spondylitis. TCRdb processed the 5' RACE reads anew with MiXCR; each CDR3 protein has one entry. Among under 120,000 distinct CDR3 sequences listed, less than 25% were seen once. The study, taken as a whole, reports: Ankylosing spondylitis blood seemed to carry a telltale TCR beta motif made of under ten highly homologous variants. Significant enrichment of disease-linked clones was reported in matched ankylosing spondylitis synovial fluid.

This clonotype appeared a few times. Its target is unknown. What was sequenced was synovial fluid, either unsorted or a sorted T cell fraction (not recorded which). The origin of this receptor is a male donor with ankylosing spondylitis.

The CDR3 coding sequence is TGTGCCAGCAGCTCAGGGGACCACAATCAGCCCCAGCATTTT. Its translation is CASSSGDHNQPQHF. The rearrangement joins TRBV6-1 to TRBJ1-5; maybe TRBD1 (6 bases). V lost 6 bases, J lost 3 bases, and 12 bases lay in between. CDR3 size: 14 residues. Germline CDR1 and CDR2: MNHNS and SASEGT.